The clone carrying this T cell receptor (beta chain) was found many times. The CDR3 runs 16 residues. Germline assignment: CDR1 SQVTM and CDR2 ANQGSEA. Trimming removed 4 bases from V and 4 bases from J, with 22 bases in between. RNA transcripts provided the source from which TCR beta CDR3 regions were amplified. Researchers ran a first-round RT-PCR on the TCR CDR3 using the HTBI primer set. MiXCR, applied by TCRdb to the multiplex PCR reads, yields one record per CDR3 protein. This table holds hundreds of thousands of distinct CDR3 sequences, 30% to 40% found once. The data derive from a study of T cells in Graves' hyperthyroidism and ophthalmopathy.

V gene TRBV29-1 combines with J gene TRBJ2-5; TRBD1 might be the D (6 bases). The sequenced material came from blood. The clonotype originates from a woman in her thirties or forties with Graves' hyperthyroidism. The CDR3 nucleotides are TGCAGCGTTGTCACGACAGGACAGATTCGAGGAGAGACCCAGTACTTC. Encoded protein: CSVVTTGQIRGETQYF. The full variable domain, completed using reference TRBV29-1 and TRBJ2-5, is SAVISQKPSRDICQRGTSLTIQCQVDSQVTMMFWYRQQPGQSLTLIATANQGSEATYESGFVIDKFPISRPNLTFSTLTVSNMSPEDSSIYLCSVVTTGQIRGETQYFGPGTRLLVL.